The next 25 T cell receptor beta chains were all read from a single sample in a study of blood T cell repertoires in COVID-19 (dated by TCRdb to the early 2020s). Library prep was done by the immunoSEQ multiplex PCR assay. Not all clones reach the TCRdb copy of this immuneACCESS table, which keeps in-frame sequences only. Checked studies attribute under half of the gap to unresolved V genes and leave the rest unexplained. A total of a few hundred thousand clones appear in this sample, 87% of them only once. The biggest ten clones account for around a tenth of the sample. Sequencing was done on a sample of PBMCs or T cells enriched from blood (not recorded which). The source is a man between 18 and 29 years old with acute COVID-19.

The rearrangement uses TRBV24-1 and TRBJ1-2, with 10 bases that match TRBD1. This CDR3 spans 15 amino acids. The V gene end was trimmed by 4 bases and the J gene end by 8 bases; junction bases not matched to a gene: 9. Germline loops: CDR1 KGHDR, CDR2 SFDVKD. The DNA of the CDR3 is TGTGCCACCAGTGACCGACGGGACAGGGGAGGAGGCTACACCTTC. Residues: CATSDRRDRGGGYTF.

The CDR3 nucleotides are TGTGCCAGCAGTCCCGCAGGGCTGAGTGAAAAACTGTTTTTT. Translated, it gives CASSPAGLSEKLFF. The genes are TRBV28 and TRBJ1-4; possibly TRBD1 for D (5 bases). Germline V gene sequence: CDR1 MDHEN, CDR2 SYDVKM. V lost 5 bases to trimming and J lost 7 bases, with 14 bases between them. The CDR3 is 14 amino acids. Combining the CDR3 with reference TRBV28 and TRBJ1-4 gives the whole variable domain DVKVTQSSRYLVKRTGEKVFLECVQDMDHENMFWYRQDPGLGLRLIYFSYDVKMKEKGDIPEGYSVSREKKERFSLILESASTNQTSMYLCASSPAGLSEKLFFGSGTQLSVL.

The chain couples TRBV2 to TRBJ2-5; tentatively, D is TRBD2 (6 bases). Germline V lookup: CDR1 SNHLY, CDR2 FYNNEI. The CDR3 sequence is 12 residues long. V lost 4 bases, J lost 3 bases, and 6 bases lay in between. In nucleotides, the CDR3 is TGTGCCAGCAGTGCTAGCGAAGAGACCCAGTACTTC. It specifies CASSASEETQYF.

CDR3 sequence: CASSLVGPPDPGANVLTF. For the CDR3, the DNA is TGTGCCAGCAGCTTAGTTGGTCCACCAGATCCTGGGGCCAACGTCCTGACTTTC. V and J are TRBV7-9 and TRBJ2-6; no reliable D call. Germline assignment: CDR1 SEHNR and CDR2 FQNEAQ (reference sequence). The CDR3 spans 18 residues. Trimming left V 1 base short and J 2 bases short, with 15 bases between.

This clone was seen only once. The V call is TRBV3-1 (or the pseudogene TRBV3-2), the J call TRBJ1-1; no clear D. The ends were cut back, 1 base at V and 6 bases at J, with 9 bases in the middle. CDR3 length: 13 amino acids. Germline values: CDR1 LGHDT, CDR2 YNNKEL (reference sequence). CDR3 bases: TGTGCCAGCAGCCAAGGAGCCTCATCTGAAGCTTTCTTT. Translation: CASSQGASSEAFF.

This chain connects TRBV19 to TRBJ2-7; possible D gene TRBD2, 5 bases. The V end was cut by 4 bases, the J end by 2 bases, with 9 bases between. The CDR3 runs to 13 residues. Germline V gene sequence: CDR1 LNHDA, CDR2 SQIVND (reference sequence). The CDR3 DNA is TGTGCCAGTAGTAATGCCGGGGCCTACGAGCAGTACTTC. Its translation is CASSNAGAYEQYF.

This clone was counted only a few times. The rearrangement joins TRBV5-1 to TRBJ2-7; the D gene is possibly TRBD1 (6 bases). The CDR3 covers 15 residues. V was pared by 0 bases and J by 5 bases, with 15 bases between. CDR1 SGHRS and CDR2 YFSETQ come from the germline V gene. For the CDR3, the DNA is TGCGCCAGCAGCTTGGGGGCCGGATCAGGGGACGAGCAGTACTTC. This translates into CASSLGAGSGDEQYF. Based on the CDR3 plus reference TRBV5-1 and TRBJ2-7, the full variable domain is KAGVTQTPRYLIKTRGQQVTLSCSPISGHRSVSWYQQTPGQGLQFLFEYFSETQRNKGNFPGRFSGRQFSNSRSEMNVSTLELGDSALYLCASSLGAGSGDEQYFGPGTRLTVT.

This clone was recorded once. CDR3 in amino acids: CASSQDSGRVQETQYF. The CDR3 region has the DNA TGTGCCAGCAGCCAAGATAGCGGGAGGGTCCAAGAGACCCAGTACTTC. This chain uses TRBV11-2 with TRBJ2-5, with TRBD2 matching over 11 bases. The V gene's germline CDR1 is SGHAT and CDR2 FQNNGV. The V segment lost 5 bases and the J segment 1 base; nucleotides outside the gene matches: 6. The CDR3 is made up of 16 amino acids. Complete variable domain (other parts from reference TRBV11-2 and TRBJ2-5): EAGVAQSPRYKIIEKRQSVAFWCNPISGHATLYWYQQILGQGPKLLIQFQNNGVVDDSQLPKDRFSAERLKGVDSTLKIQPAKLEDSAVYLCASSQDSGRVQETQYFGPGTRLLVL.

The chain carries TRBV2 and TRBJ2-3; TRBD2 agrees at 10 bases. V shed 2 bases, J shed 5 bases, and the junction held 4 bases outside the gene matches. This CDR3 has 15 residues. The germline V gene has CDR1 SNHLY and CDR2 FYNNEI. This CDR3 is CASSEQGLAQDTQYF. CDR3 coding DNA: TGTGCCAGCAGTGAACAGGGACTAGCGCAAGATACGCAGTATTTT.

The chain joins TRBV10-3 to TRBJ2-1; 9 bases fit TRBD2. CDR1 is ENHRY and CDR2 is SYGVKD in the germline V gene. The CDR3 extends over 18 amino acids. After removal of 2 bases from V and 0 bases from J, the junction contained 8 bases not matched to a gene. CDR3 DNA: TGTGCCATCAGTGAGGAGTTGGTAGCGGGAGACTCCTACAATGAGCAGTTCTTC. Its translation: CAISEELVAGDSYNEQFF.

Notes on this clone: The identical CDR3 is also encoded by other nucleotide sequences in the sample. The gene calls are TRBV18 and TRBJ2-3, with a tentative D call TRBD2 (5 bases). The germline CDR1 and CDR2 sequences are KGHSH and LQKENI. CDR3 length: 15 residues. Trimming pared 0 bases from V and 0 bases from J, leaving 7 bases between. CDR3 nucleotides: TGTGCCAGCTCACCACCGGGGAGAAGCACAGATACGCAGTATTTT. It translates to CASSPPGRSTDTQYF.

The chain employs TRBV9 and TRBJ1-2; 7 bases line up with TRBD1. The CDR3 loop spans 15 amino acids. V dropped 0 bases and J dropped 5; count of bases not matched to a gene: 7. From germline, CDR1 is SGDLS and CDR2 YYNGEE. CDR3 region: CASSVEGASWYGYTF. The CDR3 nucleotides are TGTGCCAGCAGCGTAGAGGGGGCCTCTTGGTATGGCTACACCTTC.

The chain has TRBV12-5 and TRBJ2-3; D perhaps matches TRBD2 (5 bases). CDR3 length: 14 amino acids. CDR1 LGHNT and CDR2 FRNRAP come from the germline V gene. The ends were cut back, 5 bases at V and 1 base at J, with 10 bases in the middle. The CDR3 DNA sequence: TGTGCTAGTGGTGCCGGACTGGGCACAGATACGCAGTATTTT. This encodes CASGAGLGTDTQYF. The whole variable domain, filled in from reference TRBV12-5 and TRBJ2-3, reads DARVTQTPRHKVTEMGQEVTMRCQPILGHNTVFWYRQTMMQGLELLAYFRNRAPLDDSGMPKDRFSAEMPDATLATLKIQPSEPRDSAVYFCASGAGLGTDTQYFGPGTRLTVL.

This clone was detected only once. V is TRBV19 and J is TRBJ1-3; 9 bases are a match to TRBD1. V trimming: 5 bases; J trimming: 0 bases; junction bases outside the gene matches: 8. This CDR3 comprises 17 residues. The germline V gene encodes CDR1 LNHDA and CDR2 SQIVND (reference sequence). CDR3 DNA: TGTGCCAGTAGTGACGGGACAGGGAGGGGCTCTGGAAACACCATATATTTT. This codes for CASSDGTGRGSGNTIYF.

The V and J genes are TRBV11-2 and TRBJ2-7, with D possibly matching TRBD1 (6 bases). The ends were cut back, 1 base at V and 2 bases at J, with 9 bases in the middle. This CDR3 is 14 amino acids long. Germline values: CDR1 SGHAT, CDR2 FQNNGV. The CDR3 sequence is CASSLGQGPYEQYF. The CDR3 DNA follows: TGTGCCAGCAGCTTAGGGCAGGGGCCCTACGAGCAGTACTTC.

The rearrangement links TRBV6-5 to TRBJ1-2; D gene ambiguous. This CDR3 is built from 13 residues. Germline V gene data show CDR1 as MNHEY and CDR2 as SVGAGI. Trimming removed 2 bases from V and 8 bases from J, with 12 bases in between. CDR3 residues: CASSYQVGSGYTF. The CDR3 region has the DNA TGTGCCAGCAGTTACCAAGTGGGGAGCGGCTACACCTTC.

This chain joins TRBV12-5 and TRBJ2-5; 8 bases agree with TRBD1. V lost 5 bases and J lost 4; bases outside the gene matches: 6. There are 14 residues in the CDR3. Germline V gives CDR1 LGHNT, CDR2 FRNRAP. The CDR3: CASGNGQGTETQYF. CDR3 coding DNA: TGTGCTAGTGGTAACGGACAGGGCACAGAGACCCAGTACTTC.

The V gene is TRBV7-2, the J gene TRBJ2-7; the match to TRBD2 covers 11 bases. Germline V gene data show CDR1 as SGHTA and CDR2 as FQGNSA. This CDR3 has 15 amino acids. The junction had 2 bases not matched to a gene; V was cut back by 2 bases and J by 2 bases. Written as DNA, the CDR3 is TGTGCCAGCAGCTTATTAGCGGGAGGGCCCTACGAGCAGTACTTC. This sequence encodes CASSLLAGGPYEQYF.

This clone was seen more than once but under ten times. V usage is TRBV2 and J usage is TRBJ2-7; TRBD2 matches at 8 bases. The CDR3 spans 12 residues. The germline V gene encodes CDR1 SNHLY and CDR2 FYNNEI. The trim removed 11 bases at V and 4 bases at J, leaving 7 bases unmatched. The DNA of the CDR3 is TGTGCCTTGGGACTAGAGTCTTACGAGCAGTACTTC. It yields the protein CALGLESYEQYF.

The rearrangement joins TRBV2 to TRBJ2-2; TRBD2 matches 9 bases. The CDR3 covers 13 residues. Germline CDR1 and CDR2: SNHLY and FYNNEI. Losses at the gene ends were 8 bases for V and 7 bases for J; bases not matched to a gene: 5. The CDR3 DNA sequence: TGTGCCAGCGCTAGCGGGATTGGCGGGGAGCTGTTTTTT. It translates to CASASGIGGELFF.

The genes are TRBV28 and TRBJ1-1; D not certain. Germline assignment: CDR1 MDHEN and CDR2 SYDVKM. Trimming cost V 3 bases and J 1 base, with 9 bases left between them. The CDR3 sequence is 14 residues long. CDR3 in DNA: TGTGCCAGCAGTTTCCCTAGGCGGAACACTGAAGCTTTCTTT. Protein sequence: CASSFPRRNTEAFF.

This clone was observed a single time. The V gene is TRBV27, the J gene TRBJ1-1; TRBD1 aligns across 7 bases. This CDR3 spans 16 amino acids. The germline gives CDR1 MNHEY, CDR2 SMNVEV (reference sequence). V lost 4 bases to trimming and J lost 4 bases; unmatched junction nucleotides: 12. The CDR3 nucleotides read TGTGCCAGCAGTTCGACATGGGACAGTTTTCGCACTGAAGCTTTCTTT. This gives the protein CASSSTWDSFRTEAFF.

The V and J genes are TRBV5-3 and TRBJ1-5; possible D gene TRBD1, 5 bases. TRBV5-3 is flagged as an ORF with uncertain function. The V and J ends lost 5 bases and 5 bases respectively, with 20 bases between them. There are 16 residues in the CDR3. This chain's CDR3 is CARSVSGSLEDQPQHF. The CDR3 DNA reads as TGTGCCAGAAGTGTATCAGGGTCGCTGGAAGATCAGCCCCAGCATTTT.

V gene TRBV29-1 combines with J gene TRBJ2-3; a weak D match, TRBD2 (5 bases). The ends were cut back, 3 bases at V and 1 base at J, with 8 bases in the middle. Germline CDR1 is SQVTM and CDR2 is ANQGSEA. The CDR3 covers 13 residues. CDR3 loop: CSVDEGRTDTQYF. CDR3 DNA: TGCAGCGTTGATGAGGGCCGCACAGATACGCAGTATTTT.

V usage is TRBV28 and J usage is TRBJ2-5; 10 positions agree with TRBD2. Germline CDR1 MDHEN, CDR2 SYDVKM. With V trimmed by 2 bases and J by 1 base, 16 bases remained unmatched. This CDR3 contains 20 residues. The CDR3 DNA is TGTGCCAGCAGTTTAGGAAGAGTTCTCGAGCGGGAGGGACGCCAAGAGACCCAGTACTTC. Residues: CASSLGRVLEREGRQETQYF.